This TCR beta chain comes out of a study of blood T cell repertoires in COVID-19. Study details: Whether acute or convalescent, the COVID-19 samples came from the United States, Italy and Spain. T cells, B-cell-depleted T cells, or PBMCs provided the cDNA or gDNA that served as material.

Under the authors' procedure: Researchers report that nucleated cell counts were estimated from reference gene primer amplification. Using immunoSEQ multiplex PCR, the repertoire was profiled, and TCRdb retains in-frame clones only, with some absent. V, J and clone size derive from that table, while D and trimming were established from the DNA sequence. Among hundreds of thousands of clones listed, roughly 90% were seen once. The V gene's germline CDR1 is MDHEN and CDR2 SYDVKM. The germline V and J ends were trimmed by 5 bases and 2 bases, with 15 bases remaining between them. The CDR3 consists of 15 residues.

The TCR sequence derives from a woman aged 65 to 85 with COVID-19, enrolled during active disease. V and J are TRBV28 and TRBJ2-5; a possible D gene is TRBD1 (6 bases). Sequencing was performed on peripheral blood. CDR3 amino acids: CASSIRGSGQETQYF. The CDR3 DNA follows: TGTGCCAGCAGTATCAGGGGAAGTGGGCAAGAGACCCAGTACTTC.